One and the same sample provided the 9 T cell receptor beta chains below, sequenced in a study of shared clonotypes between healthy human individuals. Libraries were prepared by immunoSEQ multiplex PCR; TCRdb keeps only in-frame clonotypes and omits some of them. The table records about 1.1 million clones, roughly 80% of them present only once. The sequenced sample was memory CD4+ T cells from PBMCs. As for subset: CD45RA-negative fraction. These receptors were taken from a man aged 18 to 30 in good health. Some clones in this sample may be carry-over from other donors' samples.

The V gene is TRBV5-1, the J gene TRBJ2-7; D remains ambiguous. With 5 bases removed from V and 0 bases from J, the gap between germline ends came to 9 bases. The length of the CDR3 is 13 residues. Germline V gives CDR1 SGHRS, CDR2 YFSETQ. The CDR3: CASSSTSSYEQYF. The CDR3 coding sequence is TGCGCCAGCAGTTCCACAAGCTCCTACGAGCAGTACTTC.

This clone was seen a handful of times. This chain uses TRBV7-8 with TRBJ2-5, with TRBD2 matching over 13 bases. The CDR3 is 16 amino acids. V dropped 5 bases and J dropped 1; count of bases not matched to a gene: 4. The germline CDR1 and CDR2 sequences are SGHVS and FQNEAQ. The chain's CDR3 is CASSQGLAGIQETQYF. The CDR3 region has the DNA TGTGCCAGCAGCCAGGGACTAGCGGGGATCCAAGAGACCCAGTACTTC. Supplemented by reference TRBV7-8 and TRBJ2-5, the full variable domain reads GAGVSQSPRYKVAKRGQDVALRCDPISGHVSLFWYQQALGQGPEFLTYFQNEAQLDKSGLPSDRFFAERPEGSVSTLKIQRTQQEDSAVYLCASSQGLAGIQETQYFGPGTRLLVL.

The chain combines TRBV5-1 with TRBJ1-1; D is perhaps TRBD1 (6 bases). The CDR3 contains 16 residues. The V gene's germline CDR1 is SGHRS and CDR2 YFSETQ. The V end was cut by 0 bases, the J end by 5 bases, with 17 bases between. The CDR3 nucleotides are TGCGCCAGCAGCTTGGAGGGAGGAGGGGGAAAAACTGAAGCTTTCTTT. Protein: CASSLEGGGGKTEAFF.

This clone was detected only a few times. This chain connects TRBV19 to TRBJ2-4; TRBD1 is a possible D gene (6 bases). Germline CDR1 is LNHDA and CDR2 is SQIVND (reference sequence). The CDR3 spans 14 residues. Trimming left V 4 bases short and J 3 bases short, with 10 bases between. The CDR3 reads CASSNRDRKNIQYF. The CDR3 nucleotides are TGTGCCAGTAGTAACAGGGATCGCAAAAACATTCAGTACTTC. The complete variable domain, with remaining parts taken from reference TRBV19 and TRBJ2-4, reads DGGITQSPKYLFRKEGQNVTLSCEQNLNHDAMYWYRQDPGQGLRLIYYSQIVNDFQKGDIAEGYSVSREKKESFPLTVTSAQKNPTAFYLCASSNRDRKNIQYFGAGTRLSVL.

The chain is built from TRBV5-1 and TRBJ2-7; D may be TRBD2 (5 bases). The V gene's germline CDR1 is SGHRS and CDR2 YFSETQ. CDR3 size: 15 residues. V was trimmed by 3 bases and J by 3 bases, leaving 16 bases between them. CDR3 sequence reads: CASSSLRGSDYEQYF. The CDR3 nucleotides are TGCGCCAGCAGCTCTCTACGAGGGAGTGACTACGAGCAGTACTTC. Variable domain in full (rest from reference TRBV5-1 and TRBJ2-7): KAGVTQTPRYLIKTRGQQVTLSCSPISGHRSVSWYQQTPGQGLQFLFEYFSETQRNKGNFPGRFSGRQFSNSRSEMNVSTLELGDSALYLCASSSLRGSDYEQYFGPGTRLTVT.

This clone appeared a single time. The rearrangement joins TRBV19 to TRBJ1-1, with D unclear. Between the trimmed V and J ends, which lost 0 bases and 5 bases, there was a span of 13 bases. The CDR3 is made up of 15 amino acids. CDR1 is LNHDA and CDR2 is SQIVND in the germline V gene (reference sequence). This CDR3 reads CASSIDLLRRTEAFF. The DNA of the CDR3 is TGTGCCAGTAGTATAGATCTATTAAGGAGAACTGAAGCTTTCTTT.

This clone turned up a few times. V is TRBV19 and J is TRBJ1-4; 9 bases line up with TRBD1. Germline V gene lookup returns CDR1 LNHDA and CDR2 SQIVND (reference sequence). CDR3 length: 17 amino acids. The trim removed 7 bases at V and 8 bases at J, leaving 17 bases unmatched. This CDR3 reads CASTLLGQGFRPEKLFF. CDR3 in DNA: TGTGCCAGTACCCTGTTGGGACAGGGATTCCGGCCGGAAAAACTGTTTTTT.

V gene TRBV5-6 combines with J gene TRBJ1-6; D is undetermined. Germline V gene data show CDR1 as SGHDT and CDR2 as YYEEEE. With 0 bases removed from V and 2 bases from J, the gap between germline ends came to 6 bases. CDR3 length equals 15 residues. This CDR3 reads CASSLDGTYNSPLHF. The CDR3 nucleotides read TGTGCCAGCAGCTTGGATGGGACCTATAATTCACCCCTCCACTTT.

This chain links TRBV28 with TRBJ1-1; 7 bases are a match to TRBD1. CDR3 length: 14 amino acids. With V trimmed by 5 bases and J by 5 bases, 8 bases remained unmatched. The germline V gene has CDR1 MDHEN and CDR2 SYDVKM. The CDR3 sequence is CASSLENRGTEAFF. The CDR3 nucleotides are TGTGCCAGCAGTCTAGAAAACAGGGGAACTGAAGCTTTCTTT. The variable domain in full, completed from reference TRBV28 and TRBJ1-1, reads DVKVTQSSRYLVKRTGEKVFLECVQDMDHENMFWYRQDPGLGLRLIYFSYDVKMKEKGDIPEGYSVSREKKERFSLILESASTNQTSMYLCASSLENRGTEAFFGQGTRLTVV.